This section outlines one T cell receptor (beta chain) sequence together with its context. No antigen is known for it. This CDR3 region has 15 residues. V trimming: 3 bases; J trimming: 7 bases; junction bases outside the gene matches: 6. Germline CDR1 SNHLY, CDR2 FYNNEI. TCRdb keeps only in-frame clones here, not all; method: immunoSEQ multiplex PCR. The sample consists of about 86,000 clones, around 90% of them appearing once. The record originates from a study of graft-versus-host responses after intestinal transplantation. The starting material was unstimulated CD4+ T cells sorted from spleen or lymph node cells, obtained before transplant. This chain links TRBV2 with TRBJ1-6, with 7 bases identical to TRBD1. The clonotype originates from a human donor who was the organ donor for an intestinal transplant. The CDR3 region has the DNA TGTGCCAGCAGTGAGGAGGGACAGCTCAATTCACCCCTCCACTTT. It translates to CASSEEGQLNSPLHF.